The 21 T cell receptor beta chains given below trace back to one sample, sequenced in a study of vaccination and CD4 T cells after COVID-19. Once obtained from cultured CD4+ T cells, the DNA was sequenced using the Oncomine TCR Beta short-read assay. TCRdb re-analysed the PCR reads in MiXCR, keeping a single row per CDR3 protein. The repertoire holds more than 20,000 distinct CDR3 sequences, with 32% as singletons. These TCRs' antigens remain unknown. Time point reported: late sampling 161 to 241 days after vaccination in a few convalescent patients. Noted treatment: roughly 11-day PBMC culture with coronavirus spike peptide pools or control peptides (ViraFEST assay). The specimen comprised CD4+ T cells from blood, cultured in vitro, sampled about 7 months after SARS-CoV-2 vaccination. The receptors shown here come from a human donor who had recovered from COVID-19.

CDR3 sequence: CATSSGRDSDSNQPQHF. The CDR3 DNA is TGTGCCACCAGCAGTGGTAGGGACAGCGATAGCAATCAGCCCCAGCATTTT. The chain links TRBV15 to TRBJ1-5, with TRBD1 matching 7 bases. CDR3 size: 17 residues. Germline CDR1 and CDR2: LNHNV and YYDKDF (reference sequence). With 3 bases clipped from V and 0 bases from J, the junction kept 8 bases outside the gene matches.

V usage is TRBV6-7 and J usage is TRBJ2-2, with 10 positions matching TRBD1. TRBV6-7 is classed as an ORF, of uncertain function. Trimming took 5 bases from V and 4 from J; bases not matched to a gene: 16. The CDR3 totals 19 residues. CDR3 nucleotides: TGTGCCAGCAGTAGCCCGGGACAGGGGTTACCAGCTGGCACCGGGGAGCTGTTTTTT. Translation gives CASSSPGQGLPAGTGELFF.

The chain uses TRBV2 and TRBJ1-5; TRBD1 matches at 7 bases. From germline, CDR1 is SNHLY and CDR2 FYNNEI. This CDR3 comprises 14 residues. The junction had 5 bases not matched to a gene; V was cut back by 3 bases and J by 6 bases. CDR3 DNA: TGTGCCAGCAGTGAGACAGGGCAGGTTCAGCCCCAGCATTTT. Translating it yields CASSETGQVQPQHF.

The J gene is TRBJ2-7, the V gene TRBV21-1; TRBD1 is taken as the D call from the table, unchecked against the DNA. TRBV21-1 is a recognized pseudogene. The CDR3 covers 19 residues. CDR3 in amino acids: CASSRGPTKGGPLAYEQYF. CDR3 bases: TGTGCCAGCAGCAGGGGTCCAACCAAGGGGGGACCCCTTGCGTACGAGCAGTACTTC.

This rearrangement joins TRBV11-2 to TRBJ2-7, with D unresolved. The length of the CDR3 is 15 residues. Germline V gene data show CDR1 as SGHAT and CDR2 as FQNNGV. The V and J ends lost 2 bases and 2 bases respectively, with 13 bases between them. The CDR3 loop reads CASSLRSPGPYEQYF. The CDR3 DNA follows: TGTGCCAGCAGCTTAAGGAGTCCAGGACCCTACGAGCAGTACTTC.

The V call is TRBV10-3, the J call TRBJ1-5; D is perhaps TRBD1 (5 bases). CDR3 size: 15 residues. Trimming pared 3 bases from V and 0 bases from J, leaving 9 bases between. Per germline, CDR1 ENHRY and CDR2 SYGVKD. Written as DNA, the CDR3 is TGTGCCATCAGTGAAGGGGCAAATAGCAATCAGCCCCAGCATTTT. It encodes CAISEGANSNQPQHF.

The V call is TRBV6-5, the J call TRBJ2-1; TRBD1 or TRBD2 may be the D gene (5 bases each). The germline CDR1 and CDR2 sequences are MNHEY and SVGAGI. V gave up 0 bases and J gave up 6 bases, with 9 bases separating them. This CDR3 spans 14 amino acids. Here the CDR3 DNA reads TGTGCCAGCAGTTACTCATCCGGGACCAATGAGCAGTTCTTC. Amino acid sequence: CASSYSSGTNEQFF.

This sequence joins TRBV12-3 or TRBV12-4 and TRBJ2-7; the D is unclear. Trimming removed 2 bases at V and 5 bases at J, with 10 bases between. The CDR3 sequence is 13 residues long. The CDR3 DNA is TGTGCCAGCAGTTTACGCAGCCTGGACGAGCAGTACTTC. This gives the protein CASSLRSLDEQYF.

The J gene is TRBJ2-7, the V gene TRBV6-1; 7 bases agree with TRBD1. Germline loops: CDR1 MNHNS, CDR2 SASEGT. The CDR3 has 14 amino acids. J gave up 4 bases and V 6 bases, and 9 bases lay outside the gene matches. The DNA of the CDR3 is TGTGCCAGCAGAGAACAGGGGAGAGGATACGAGCAGTACTTC. Its protein product is CASREQGRGYEQYF.

This clonotype has only a few counts. The CDR3 region has the DNA TGCAGTGCTAGCACACCGTCGGCATTACAAGAGACCCAGTACTTC. Translation: CSASTPSALQETQYF. V gene TRBV20-1 combines with J gene TRBJ2-5, with D unclear. CDR3 length: 15 residues. Germline-derived CDR1 and CDR2 are DFQATT and SNEGSKA (reference sequence). V lost 3 bases, J lost 2 bases, and 16 bases lay in between.

This chain joins TRBV30 and TRBJ1-5; no clear D gene. The CDR3 is made up of 16 amino acids. Germline lookup yields CDR1 GTSNPN and CDR2 SVGIG (reference sequence). With 3 bases removed from V and 0 bases from J, the gap between germline ends came to 15 bases. The CDR3 sequence: CAWSGQVGDSNQPQHF. DNA for the CDR3: TGTGCCTGGAGCGGGCAGGTCGGCGATAGCAATCAGCCCCAGCATTTT.

The rearrangement links TRBV7-9 to TRBJ2-1; TRBD2 aligns across 9 bases. Trimming at V came to 5 bases and at J to 8 bases, leaving 13 bases not matched to a gene. CDR1 and CDR2 from the germline V gene are SEHNR and FQNEAQ (reference sequence). The CDR3 loop spans 16 amino acids. The CDR3 DNA sequence: TGTGCCAGCAGCACCCGTCGCGGGAGGGCCTCGTATGAGCAGTTCTTC. This translates into CASSTRRGRASYEQFF.

This clonotype came up a few times. The rearrangement joins TRBV15 to TRBJ2-5, with 10 nucleotides matching TRBD1. Unmatched junction bases numbered 4, after V lost 5 bases and J lost 4 bases. Germline-derived CDR1 and CDR2 are LNHNV and YYDKDF (reference sequence). The CDR3 length is 14 residues. In DNA, the CDR3 is TGTGCCACCAGCCCACGGACAGGGGGAGAGACCCAGTACTTC. Its protein product is CATSPRTGGETQYF.

This sequence joins TRBV5-6 and TRBJ1-2; 7 nucleotides agree with TRBD1. CDR1 and CDR2 from the germline V gene are SGHDT and YYEEEE. The CDR3 runs 14 residues. V dropped 4 bases and J dropped 14; count of bases not matched to a gene: 17. CDR3 bases: TGTGCCAGCAGCCAGAGTCCTGTAATCGGGGGACAGACCTTC. This encodes CASSQSPVIGGQTF.

In this sample, this clonotype turned up a few times. This chain connects TRBV6-5 to TRBJ1-2; 7 nucleotides match TRBD1. The CDR3 is made up of 14 amino acids. V lost 2 bases and J lost 5; bases outside the gene matches: 5. Germline assignment: CDR1 MNHEY and CDR2 SVGAGI. The CDR3 coding sequence is TGTGCCAGCAGTTACAGGGACAGATTATATGGCTACACCTTC. Its translation is CASSYRDRLYGYTF.

The V call is TRBV5-4, the J call TRBJ2-2; 8 nucleotides align to TRBD1. The CDR3 spans 15 residues. Germline values: CDR1 SGHNT, CDR2 YYREEE (reference sequence). V trimming: 4 bases; J trimming: 2 bases; junction bases outside the gene matches: 4. Written as DNA, the CDR3 is TGTGCCAGCAGCCTGGACAGGGTAAACACCGGGGAGCTGTTTTTT. It specifies CASSLDRVNTGELFF.

This clonotype showed up just a few times. The gene calls are TRBV20-1 and TRBJ1-2, with TRBD1 matching over 7 bases. The length of the CDR3 is 13 residues. V trimming: 3 bases; J trimming: 3 bases; junction bases outside the gene matches: 4. CDR1 DFQATT and CDR2 SNEGSKA come from the germline V gene (reference sequence). The CDR3 DNA reads as TGCAGTGCTAGTGCCGGACAGGACTATGGCTACACCTTC. Protein product: CSASAGQDYGYTF.

The table lists this clonotype with a few counts. The chain recombines TRBV20-1 with TRBJ2-3; D remains unclear. This CDR3 has 14 amino acids. CDR1 DFQATT and CDR2 SNEGSKA come from the germline V gene (reference sequence). Trimming removed 5 bases from V and 3 bases from J, with 15 bases in between. CDR3 region: CSADSHLLTDTQYF. The CDR3 DNA reads as TGCAGTGCTGACTCCCACCTCCTTACAGATACGCAGTATTTT.

The rearrangement joins TRBV5-1 to TRBJ1-1; D not resolved. V was pared by 3 bases and J by 3 bases, with 15 bases between. CDR1 and CDR2 from the germline V gene are SGHRS and YFSETQ. CDR3 length: 15 residues. The CDR3 DNA reads TGCGCCAGCAGCTGGAGTCTGGGAGGTGACACTGAAGCTTTCTTT. It specifies CASSWSLGGDTEAFF.

Only a few counts were recorded for this clonotype. The chain recombines TRBV7-2 with TRBJ2-7; 13 bases are shared with TRBD2. This CDR3 contains 16 residues. Germline V gives CDR1 SGHTA, CDR2 FQGNSA. V trimming: 5 bases; J trimming: 3 bases; junction bases outside the gene matches: 7. The CDR3 loop is CASSSTGTSGNYEQYF. The CDR3 DNA sequence: TGTGCCAGCAGCAGCACCGGGACTAGCGGGAACTACGAGCAGTACTTC.

The J gene is TRBJ1-1, the V gene TRBV7-9; TRBD1 matches at 9 bases. Per germline, CDR1 SEHNR and CDR2 FQNEAQ (reference sequence). This CDR3 has 13 amino acids. V lost 5 bases and J lost 4; bases outside the gene matches: 2. CDR3 DNA sequence: TGTGCCAGCAGCATGACAGGGGGCACTGAAGCTTTCTTT. Protein: CASSMTGGTEAFF.